Following are 12 T cell receptor beta chains from one sample sequenced in a study of a mutant IDH1 vaccine in newly diagnosed glioma. Time point: baseline, week 1 (first vaccination visit). This sample's treatment: pre-vaccination baseline after standard-of-care therapy. Some clones are missing from TCRdb's copy, which holds only in-frame ones; the method was immunoSEQ multiplex PCR. The sample has 70,000 to 95,000 clones, almost 85% seen once. The sample consisted of PBMCs, taken from a glioma patient treated with radiotherapy, temozolomide or both. The receptors were gathered from a man aged 40-49 years with glioma. Some clones in this sample may be carry-over from other donors' samples.

The gene calls are TRBV6-4 and TRBJ2-1; TRBD2 aligns across 8 bases. CDR1 is MRHNA and CDR2 is SNTAGT in the germline V gene. This CDR3 is 14 amino acids long. The V and J ends lost 6 bases and 6 bases, in that order; junction bases with no gene match: 7. The CDR3 loop reads CASSLSGGLNEQFF. In nucleotides, the CDR3 is TGTGCCAGCAGCCTAAGCGGGGGACTCAATGAGCAGTTCTTC.

This rearrangement joins TRBV7-2 to TRBJ1-5, with TRBD1 as a possible D gene (6 bases). CDR1 and CDR2 from the germline V gene are SGHTA and FQGNSA. The CDR3 length is 16 residues. Trimming pared 1 base from V and 6 bases from J, leaving 16 bases between. CDR3 bases: TGTGCCAGCAGCTTAGGTGGGACATCAGCGGGTCAGCCCCAGCATTTT. Amino acid sequence: CASSLGGTSAGQPQHF.

The rearrangement links TRBV13 to TRBJ2-2; 9 nucleotides align to TRBD1. V lost 5 bases to trimming and J lost 2 bases; unmatched junction nucleotides: 6. The CDR3 length is 16 residues. Germline CDR1 reads PRHDT; CDR2 reads FYEKMQ (reference sequence). The CDR3 sequence is CASSVWDRDNTGELFF. CDR3 in DNA: TGTGCCAGCAGCGTGTGGGACAGGGATAACACCGGGGAGCTGTTTTTT.

The genes are TRBV7-8 and TRBJ1-5, with D maybe TRBD1 (5 bases). V lost 0 bases to trimming and J lost 4 bases, with 10 bases between them. Germline lookup yields CDR1 SGHVS and CDR2 FQNEAQ. The CDR3 is made up of 15 amino acids. In DNA, the CDR3 is TGTGCCAGCAGCTTAGCAGCCTGGGGGAATCAGCCCCAGCATTTT. Its protein is CASSLAAWGNQPQHF.

V and J are TRBV10-3 and TRBJ1-1, with D unresolved. The CDR3 totals 11 residues. V was pared by 6 bases and J by 1 base, with 3 bases between. Germline V gene data show CDR1 as ENHRY and CDR2 as SYGVKD. CDR3 in amino acids: CAIRGNTEAFF. CDR3 nucleotide sequence: TGTGCCATCAGGGGGAACACTGAAGCTTTCTTT.

The chain recombines TRBV7-8 with TRBJ1-1; 8 bases match TRBD1. The CDR3 covers 15 residues. V lost 5 bases, J lost 4 bases, and 9 bases stayed unmatched. Germline CDR1 and CDR2: SGHVS and FQNEAQ. CDR3 nucleotides: TGTGCCAGCAGCAACCGAGGACAGGGAGGCACTGAAGCTTTCTTT. Its protein is CASSNRGQGGTEAFF.

The V gene is TRBV7-2, the J gene TRBJ1-6; no firm D call. Deletions cut 1 base from V and 0 bases from J, with 13 bases between. Germline CDR1 is SGHTA and CDR2 is FQGNSA. The CDR3 sequence is 18 residues long. This CDR3 is CASSLVVIWDSYNSPLHF. CDR3 in DNA: TGTGCCAGCAGCTTAGTCGTGATTTGGGACTCCTATAATTCACCCCTCCACTTT.

This clone has just a few counts. The CDR3 DNA is TGTGCCAGCAGCCATCCGGGACGGAGTCCCTATGGCTACACCTTC. This sequence encodes CASSHPGRSPYGYTF. The rearrangement links TRBV4-2 to TRBJ1-2; TRBD1 might be the D (5 bases). This CDR3 is built from 15 residues. Germline CDR1 is LGHNA and CDR2 is YNFKEQ. Trimming removed 3 bases at V and 4 bases at J, with 15 bases between.

The chain has TRBV30 and TRBJ2-1; D call uncertain. Trimming removed 5 bases at V and 0 bases at J, with 8 bases between. The germline V gene has CDR1 GTSNPN and CDR2 SVGIG (reference sequence). CDR3 size: 13 residues. CDR3 sequence: CAWHLSSYNEQFF. CDR3 nucleotides: TGTGCCTGGCACCTTAGCTCCTACAATGAGCAGTTCTTC. The full variable domain, completed using reference TRBV30 and TRBJ2-1, is SQTIHQWPATLVQPVGSPLSLECTVEGTSNPNLYWYRQAAGRGLQLLFYSVGIGQISSEVPQNLSASRPQDRQFILSSKKLLLSDSGFYLCAWHLSSYNEQFFGPGTRLTVL.

The chain uses TRBV6-5 and TRBJ2-5; no clear D. From germline, CDR1 is MNHEY and CDR2 SVGAGI. The CDR3 has 14 residues. The V gene lost 0 bases and the J gene lost 3 bases, with 8 bases spanning the gap. The DNA of the CDR3 is TGTGCCAGCAGTTACTCGACGCCAAAAGAGACCCAGTACTTC. Its protein is CASSYSTPKETQYF.

Only a few counts were recorded for this clone. This rearrangement joins TRBV30 to TRBJ1-4; D might be TRBD1 (6 bases). The V gene's germline CDR1 is GTSNPN and CDR2 SVGIG (reference sequence). The V gene lost 0 bases and the J gene lost 7 bases, with 15 bases spanning the gap. This CDR3 contains 15 residues. CDR3 in DNA: TGTGCCTGGAGTGTAGAGGGGGGGCGGATTGAAAAACTGTTTTTT. As protein: CAWSVEGGRIEKLFF. The full variable domain, completed using reference TRBV30 and TRBJ1-4, is SQTIHQWPATLVQPVGSPLSLECTVEGTSNPNLYWYRQAAGRGLQLLFYSVGIGQISSEVPQNLSASRPQDRQFILSSKKLLLSDSGFYLCAWSVEGGRIEKLFFGSGTQLSVL.

V is TRBV9 and J is TRBJ2-5; 12 nucleotides line up with TRBD2. V gave up 1 base and J gave up 5 bases; unmatched junction bases: 6. The CDR3 totals 16 residues. Germline V gives CDR1 SGDLS, CDR2 YYNGEE. In nucleotides, the CDR3 is TGTGCCAGCAGCGTACTAGCGGGGGGGGGTCTCGAGACCCAGTACTTC. It encodes CASSVLAGGGLETQYF. Supplemented by reference TRBV9 and TRBJ2-5, the full variable domain reads DSGVTQTPKHLITATGQRVTLRCSPRSGDLSVYWYQQSLDQGLQFLIQYYNGEERAKGNILERFSAQQFPDLHSELNLSSLELGDSALYFCASSVLAGGGLETQYFGPGTRLLVL.